Below, 30 T cell receptor beta chains from the same sample are listed, as sequenced in a study of Ad26.COV2.S vaccination and SARS-CoV-2 variants. The treatment here: roughly 19 received Ad26.COV2.S at low or high dose, single or two shots; 5 received placebo; per-sample allocation not given. The study sampled participants on day 63 after the first vaccine or placebo injection. TCRdb's copy holds only in-frame clones and misses some; the assay was immunoSEQ multiplex PCR. This table holds some 320,000 clones, around 84% found once. The sample in question was peripheral blood, obtained in a trial of Ad26.COV2.S vaccine versus placebo. These receptors were obtained from a person between 18 and 60 years old who received the Ad26.COV2.S COVID-19 vaccine or a placebo.

This clone was recorded once. The CDR3 is CASSLGAGAETQYF. In DNA form, the CDR3 reads TGTGCCAGCAGCTTAGGGGCGGGGGCTGAGACCCAGTACTTC. This sequence joins TRBV7-2 and TRBJ2-5, with a tentative D call TRBD2 (7 bases). Per germline, CDR1 SGHTA and CDR2 FQGNSA. The V end lost 1 base, the J end lost 5 bases, and 11 bases lay between the germline ends. The CDR3 consists of 14 residues.

The chain couples TRBV6-5 to TRBJ1-1, with D uncertain. The CDR3 consists of 14 residues. Trimming cost V 1 base and J 3 bases, with 9 bases left between them. Germline V gives CDR1 MNHEY, CDR2 SVGAGI. The CDR3 loop reads CASSYLGFDTEAFF. The CDR3, as DNA: TGTGCCAGCAGTTACTTAGGGTTTGACACTGAAGCTTTCTTT.

Of note for this clone: The identical CDR3 is also encoded by other nucleotide sequences in the sample. V and J are TRBV19 and TRBJ1-1; D uncertain. V lost 1 base and J 1 base, leaving 4 bases between the germline ends. Germline CDR1 is LNHDA and CDR2 is SQIVND (reference sequence). The CDR3 contains 13 residues. The CDR3 DNA follows: TGTGCCAGTAGTATAGGGGAGAACACTGAAGCTTTCTTT. Protein product: CASSIGENTEAFF.

This clone was observed a single time. This chain uses TRBV12-3 or TRBV12-4 with TRBJ1-5, with D unclear. Trimming took off 3 bases at V and 4 bases at J, with 7 bases between the two ends. This CDR3 is built from 13 residues. The CDR3 loop reads CASSFWGNQPQHF. The CDR3 nucleotides are TGTGCCAGCAGTTTCTGGGGTAATCAGCCCCAGCATTTT.

The J gene is TRBJ1-2, the V gene TRBV6-6; tentative D call: TRBD1 (6 bases). The germline V and J ends were trimmed by 5 bases and 5 bases, with 12 bases remaining between them. Germline CDR1 reads MNHNY; CDR2 reads SVGAGI (reference sequence). This CDR3 is 13 amino acids long. CDR3 sequence reads: CASSTQGGYGYTF. For the CDR3, the DNA is TGTGCCAGCAGTACACAGGGAGGGTATGGCTACACCTTC.

The rearrangement joins TRBV7-2 to TRBJ2-5; the D gene is possibly TRBD1 (6 bases). Germline CDR1 reads SGHTA; CDR2 reads FQGNSA. V dropped 4 bases and J dropped 1 base, with 7 bases sitting between them. The CDR3 length is 13 residues. This CDR3 reads CASSWTVQETQYF. CDR3 DNA: TGTGCCAGCAGCTGGACAGTCCAAGAGACCCAGTACTTC. Full variable domain (remainder filled in from reference TRBV7-2 and TRBJ2-5): GAGVSQSPSNKVTEKGKDVELRCDPISGHTALYWYRQSLGQGLEFLIYFQGNSAPDKSGLPSDRFSAERTGGSVSTLTIQRTQQEDSAVYLCASSWTVQETQYFGPGTRLLVL.

The CDR3 nucleotides read TGTGCCAGCAGCGTAAAAGGGGATACGCAGTATTTT. The encoded protein is CASSVKGDTQYF. V is TRBV9 and J is TRBJ2-3; D not certain. The CDR3 is made up of 12 amino acids. The V gene lost 1 base and the J gene lost 6 bases, with 6 bases spanning the gap. Germline CDR1 and CDR2: SGDLS and YYNGEE.

The V and J genes are TRBV11-2 and TRBJ1-3; perhaps TRBD1 as D (6 bases). CDR3 length: 16 residues. V dropped 5 bases and J dropped 4 bases, with 18 bases sitting between them. Germline V gives CDR1 SGHAT, CDR2 FQNNGV. CDR3 region: CASSEYTRGSGNTIYF. As DNA, the CDR3 is TGTGCCAGCAGCGAATATACCAGGGGCTCGGGAAACACCATATATTTT.

At least ten counts were recorded for this clone. The chain is built from TRBV14 and TRBJ2-7; 7 bases fit TRBD1. V trimming: 1 base; J trimming: 3 bases; junction bases outside the gene matches: 12. CDR3 length: 17 amino acids. Germline values: CDR1 SGHDN, CDR2 FVKESK. For the CDR3, the DNA is TGTGCCAGCAGCCAAGTGTATGACCGGGACAGCATCTACGAGCAGTACTTC. Translating it yields CASSQVYDRDSIYEQYF.

This clone appeared a few times. The chain employs TRBV4-1 and TRBJ1-5; 11 nucleotides line up with TRBD1. The CDR3 extends over 20 amino acids. The V segment lost 0 bases and the J segment 4 bases; nucleotides outside the gene matches: 14. Germline values: CDR1 MGHRA, CDR2 YSYEKL. The CDR3 here is CASSQEAPRTGGYSNQPQHF. The CDR3, as DNA: TGCGCCAGCAGCCAAGAAGCCCCCCGGACAGGGGGCTATTCGAATCAGCCCCAGCATTTT.

The chain couples TRBV7-7 to TRBJ2-2; 7 bases agree with TRBD1. The CDR3 contains 18 residues. The trim removed 4 bases at V and 0 bases at J, leaving 11 bases unmatched. Germline CDR1 reads SSHAT; CDR2 reads FNYEAQ (reference sequence). CDR3 protein: CASSSGTEIFANTGELFF. The DNA of the CDR3 is TGTGCCAGCAGCTCCGGGACAGAAATCTTCGCGAACACCGGGGAGCTGTTTTTT.

As DNA, the CDR3 is TGTGCCAGCAGCTTGAAGGCAGGGGAGACCCGCCCCGGCTACACCTTC. Residues: CASSLKAGETRPGYTF. V usage is TRBV5-6 and J usage is TRBJ1-2; perhaps TRBD1 as D (6 bases). V was pared by 1 base and J by 8 bases, with 21 bases between. The CDR3 length is 16 residues. Germline CDR1 and CDR2: SGHDT and YYEEEE.

V usage is TRBV13 and J usage is TRBJ1-2; 9 bases fit TRBD1. V was clipped by 3 bases and J by 3 bases; unmatched bases: 5. The germline gives CDR1 PRHDT, CDR2 FYEKMQ (reference sequence). This CDR3 contains 15 residues. The CDR3 protein is CASSFRQGVDYGYTF. CDR3 DNA sequence: TGTGCCAGCAGCTTTCGACAGGGGGTCGACTATGGCTACACCTTC. The full variable domain, with the rest looked up from reference TRBV13 and TRBJ1-2, is AAGVIQSPRHLIKEKRETATLKCYPIPRHDTVYWYQQGPGQDPQFLISFYEKMQSDKGSIPDRFSAQQFSDYHSELNMSSLELGDSALYFCASSFRQGVDYGYTFGSGTRLTVV.

The V gene is TRBV4-2, the J gene TRBJ1-3; D gene uncertain. This CDR3 comprises 14 residues. V gave up 0 bases and J gave up 4 bases, with 7 bases separating them. CDR1 is LGHNA and CDR2 is YNFKEQ in the germline V gene. CDR3 sequence: CASSQDNKGNTIYF. The CDR3 nucleotides read TGTGCCAGCAGCCAAGATAACAAGGGAAACACCATATATTTT.

The chain links TRBV5-6 to TRBJ1-2; D is possibly TRBD1 (5 bases). The CDR3 runs to 13 residues. V lost 5 bases, J lost 4 bases, and 12 bases lay in between. Germline-derived CDR1 and CDR2 are SGHDT and YYEEEE. The CDR3 reads CASRASGGYGYTF. CDR3 in DNA: TGTGCCAGCAGAGCTAGCGGGGGCTATGGCTACACCTTC.

J is TRBJ1-2 and V is TRBV7-3; the D gene is possibly TRBD1 (5 bases). The germline gives CDR1 SGHTA, CDR2 FQGTGA. Trimming left V 5 bases short and J 14 bases short, with 27 bases between. The CDR3 consists of 15 residues. The CDR3: CASSRTSLNVQGLTF. CDR3 DNA: TGTGCCAGCAGCCGAACGTCCCTAAACGTCCAGGGTCTTACCTTC.

The chain has TRBV11-2 and TRBJ1-2; 7 bases align to TRBD1. V lost 3 bases, J lost 6 bases, and 4 bases stayed unmatched. Germline V gene sequence: CDR1 SGHAT, CDR2 FQNNGV. The CDR3 has 13 amino acids. CDR3: CASSLRDRNGYTF. Here the CDR3 DNA reads TGTGCCAGCAGCTTGAGGGACAGAAATGGCTACACCTTC.

Only a few counts were recorded for this clone. The chain recombines TRBV4-1 with TRBJ1-4; possibly TRBD1 for D (6 bases). Trimming stripped 4 bases from V and 4 bases from J, with 10 bases between. Germline V gene sequence: CDR1 MGHRA, CDR2 YSYEKL. The CDR3 runs to 14 residues. Here the CDR3 reads CASSRTALNEKLFF. The CDR3 DNA is TGCGCCAGCAGCCGGACAGCCCTTAATGAAAAACTGTTTTTT.

V usage is TRBV30 and J usage is TRBJ1-3, with TRBD1 matching 7 bases. V lost 2 bases, J lost 0 bases, and 10 bases stayed unmatched. The V gene's germline CDR1 is GTSNPN and CDR2 SVGIG (reference sequence). This CDR3 has 17 residues. The CDR3 spells CAWSSTGRFPSGNTIYF. Here the CDR3 DNA reads TGTGCCTGGAGTTCGACAGGGCGTTTTCCCTCTGGAAACACCATATATTTT.

The chain has TRBV5-4 and TRBJ1-2, with TRBD1 matching 9 bases. Germline V gene lookup returns CDR1 SGHNT and CDR2 YYREEE (reference sequence). With V trimmed by 5 bases and J by 5 bases, 4 bases remained unmatched. This CDR3 has 13 amino acids. The CDR3 here is CASRAGTGYGYTF. In DNA form, the CDR3 reads TGTGCCAGCAGGGCCGGGACAGGGTATGGCTACACCTTC.

The rearrangement uses TRBV6-5 and TRBJ1-1; unclear D gene. Trimming shortened V by 4 bases and J by 1 base, and 7 bases separated the two germline ends. CDR3 length: 13 amino acids. Germline CDR1 is MNHEY and CDR2 is SVGAGI. The DNA of the CDR3 is TGTGCCAGCAGTTTCCCGGGGAACACTGAAGCTTTCTTT. Amino acid sequence: CASSFPGNTEAFF.

Of note for this clone: The sample holds other DNA sequences that translate to the same CDR3. The J gene is TRBJ1-4, the V gene TRBV10-3, with TRBD1 matching 9 bases. Germline V gene sequence: CDR1 ENHRY, CDR2 SYGVKD. V dropped 6 bases and J dropped 4; count of bases not matched to a gene: 0. This CDR3 region has 13 residues. This chain's CDR3 is CAIRGQGNEKLFF. In DNA, the CDR3 is TGTGCCATCAGGGGACAGGGTAATGAAAAACTGTTTTTT.

This chain joins TRBV19 and TRBJ1-5; no definite D call. V shed 5 bases and J shed 4 bases, with 9 bases lying between them. The CDR3 sequence is 13 residues long. Germline V gene data show CDR1 as LNHDA and CDR2 as SQIVND (reference sequence). CDR3 protein: CASSFERNQPQHF. The DNA of the CDR3 is TGTGCCAGTAGTTTCGAGAGAAATCAGCCCCAGCATTTT.

The chain uses TRBV6-5 and TRBJ1-2; 8 nucleotides align to TRBD1. The CDR3 covers 13 residues. Unmatched junction bases numbered 2, after V lost 5 bases and J lost 3 bases. Germline values: CDR1 MNHEY, CDR2 SVGAGI. The CDR3 sequence is CASSMDRDYGYTF. CDR3 DNA sequence: TGTGCCAGCAGTATGGACAGGGACTATGGCTACACCTTC.

This clone was detected only once. The rearrangement uses TRBV11-2 and TRBJ1-1; D gene uncertain. Germline V gives CDR1 SGHAT, CDR2 FQNNGV. Trimming left V 2 bases short and J 10 bases short, with 14 bases between. The CDR3 length is 13 residues. The CDR3 loop is CASSLYFGSGAFF. DNA of the CDR3: TGTGCCAGCAGCTTATATTTCGGGTCGGGAGCTTTCTTT.

This sequence joins TRBV10-1 and TRBJ1-1, with D hard to call. The CDR3 extends over 14 amino acids. Trimming shortened V by 2 bases and J by 1 base, and 8 bases separated the two germline ends. Germline CDR1 and CDR2: WNHNN and SYGVQD (reference sequence). The CDR3 reads CASSESQANTEAFF. In DNA, the CDR3 is TGCGCCAGCAGTGAGAGTCAGGCGAACACTGAAGCTTTCTTT.

J is TRBJ1-6 and V is TRBV30; possibly TRBD1 for D (6 bases). The V and J ends lost 1 base and 3 bases respectively, with 10 bases between them. The CDR3 has 15 residues. CDR1 GTSNPN and CDR2 SVGIG come from the germline V gene (reference sequence). The CDR3 DNA sequence: TGTGCCTGGAGTGGGGGGACACGCTATAATTCACCCCTCCACTTT. Its protein product is CAWSGGTRYNSPLHF.

The chain joins TRBV5-5 to TRBJ2-5; the D gene is possibly TRBD1 (6 bases). The CDR3 loop spans 13 amino acids. V was trimmed by 3 bases and J by 2 bases, leaving 8 bases between them. Germline CDR1 reads SGHKS; CDR2 reads YYEKEE (reference sequence). The CDR3 here is CASSSRGQETQYF. The CDR3 coding sequence is TGTGCCAGCAGCTCCAGGGGACAAGAGACCCAGTACTTC.

V is TRBV5-1 and J is TRBJ2-3; a weak D match, TRBD1 (5 bases). V lost 0 bases to trimming and J lost 1 base, with 9 bases between them. This CDR3 is 15 amino acids long. Germline CDR1 SGHRS, CDR2 YFSETQ. CDR3 protein: CASSLEGRGTDTQYF. The CDR3 region has the DNA TGCGCCAGCAGCTTGGAGGGCAGGGGCACAGATACGCAGTATTTT.

The V and J genes are TRBV4-2 and TRBJ2-3, with D tentatively TRBD1 or TRBD2 (6 bases each). Trimming cost V 1 base and J 2 bases, with 16 bases left between them. This CDR3 spans 17 amino acids. CDR1 and CDR2 (germline): LGHNA, YNFKEQ. DNA of the CDR3: TGTGCCAGCAGCCAAGTTTCCTCGGGGGCTGTCACAGATACGCAGTATTTT. This translates into CASSQVSSGAVTDTQYF.